The sequence of this T cell receptor (beta chain) was determined in a study of response to subunit inactivated influenza vaccine. General study results and limits: Authors suggested that a seasonal influenza vaccination recruits few new T cells each time.

One entry per CDR3 protein, called by TCRdb with MiXCR from the RT-PCR reads. The data show approximately 500,000 distinct CDR3 sequences, 10% to 15% seen once. Per germline, CDR1 MGHRA and CDR2 YSYEKL. The CDR3 loop spans 16 amino acids. V gave up 1 base and J gave up 2 bases; unmatched junction bases: 5. This clonotype was counted only a few times. Its antigen is unknown. The chain couples TRBV4-1 to TRBJ2-5; TRBD1 matches at 9 bases. The receptor comes from a middle-aged man who received an inactivated influenza vaccine. The starting material was PBMCs from blood, obtained 35 to 45 days after vaccination. The CDR3 is CASSQGGQGGQETQYF. Written as DNA, the CDR3 is TGCGCCAGCAGCCAAGGGGGACAGGGAGGGCAAGAGACCCAGTACTTC.